Listed below are T cell receptor beta chains from one sample, sequenced in a study of spatial heterogeneity in lung cancer. TCRdb used MiXCR to reprocess the 5' RACE reads, holding one entry per CDR3 protein. The sample contains under 25,000 distinct CDR3 sequences, around 5.8% of which appear only once. Sequenced here: PBMCs, sampled at surgery. Every receptor here comes from a male donor with early-stage non-small cell lung cancer. Each CDR3 is given with its conserved first and last residue. The D gene is left open where the match is weak. Clone size appears in some rows only: once, few, many, or a class for an expanded clone.

>TRBJ2-7|medium-sized|TRBV6-5|TRBD1
TGTGCCAGCAGTCTGCGGGACAGGGGCTACGAGCAGTACTTC
CASSLRDRGYEQYF
>TRBJ1-2|few|TRBV5-1|NA
TGCGCCAGCAGCTTTCAGGGGATTTGGGGCTACACCTTC
CASSFQGIWGYTF
>TRBJ2-7|NA|TRBV20-1|NA
TGCAGTGCTAGACCTGGGGGCAGGGTGGACTCCTACGAGCAGTACTTC
CSARPGGRVDSYEQYF
>TRBJ2-1|many|TRBV20-1|NA
TGCAGTGCAAAGGGGGAGATTTACAATGAGCAGTTCTTC
CSAKGEIYNEQFF
>TRBJ1-6|NA|TRBV3-1|TRBD1
TGTGCCAGCAAGGACAGGGTGATAGATTCACCCCTCCACTTT
CASKDRVIDSPLHF
>TRBJ1-2|NA|TRBV7-8|NA
TGTGCCAGCAGCCCGCGGACGGCCGGAGGCTACACCTTC
CASSPRTAGGYTF
>TRBJ2-2|many|TRBV5-4|NA
TGTGCCAGCAGCTTGGCCAGGGGGAACACCGGGGAGCTGTTTTTT
CASSLARGNTGELFF
>TRBJ1-2|many|TRBV12-3/TRBV12-4|NA
TGTGCCAGCAGTTTTCCAGAGTATGGCTACACCTTC
CASSFPEYGYTF
>TRBJ2-7|many|TRBV5-1|NA
TGCGCCAGCAGCTTGGAACAAGGGTACGAGCAGTACTTC
CASSLEQGYEQYF
>TRBJ2-3|medium-sized|TRBV5-1|NA
TGCGCCAGCAGCCTCAGGGGGGGCGGCACAGATACGCAGTATTTT
CASSLRGGGTDTQYF
>TRBJ2-7|many|TRBV2|TRBD2
TGTGCCAGCAGTGAGTGGGGGGGACGGTTAATTACCTACGAGCAGTACTTC
CASSEWGGRLITYEQYF
>TRBJ2-7|many|TRBV20-1|TRBD1
TGCAGTGCTTCAGACAGGGTGGCGTCCTACGAGCAGTACTTC
CSASDRVASYEQYF
>TRBJ2-7|many|TRBV14|NA
TGTGCCAGCAGCCAAGATGCCGGGGTGGGCTACGAGCAGTACTTC
CASSQDAGVGYEQYF
>TRBJ2-1|many|TRBV18|TRBD2
TGTGCCAGCTCACCCAGGCGCGGGGGGAATGAGCAGTTCTTC
CASSPRRGGNEQFF
>TRBJ2-3|few|TRBV20-1|NA
TGCAGTGCTCGGGAGTGGGGCACAGATACGCAGTATTTT
CSAREWGTDTQYF
>TRBJ1-1|many|TRBV6-2/TRBV6-3|NA
TGTGCCAGTGAAGGGGGCACTGAAGCTTTCTTT
CASEGGTEAFF
>TRBJ2-7|many|TRBV3-2|NA
TGTGCCAGCAGCCCGACTAGCGGGAGGTACAGGCGCGAGCAGTACTTC
CASSPTSGRYRREQYF
>TRBJ2-1|few|TRBV7-9|NA
TGTGCCAGCAGCCCCCCGAGCGCCTACAATGAGCAGTTCTTC
CASSPPSAYNEQFF
>TRBJ1-5|medium-sized|TRBV7-2|NA
TGTGCCAGCAGCTTACAGACAGATCAGCCCCAGCATTTT
CASSLQTDQPQHF
>TRBJ1-1|many|TRBV5-6|TRBD1
TGTGCCAGCAGTCGCCAGGGACAGGCGAACACTGAAGCTTTCTTT
CASSRQGQANTEAFF
>TRBJ2-1|many|TRBV6-4|NA
TGTGCCAGCAGCCCCGACCATTACAATGAGCAGTTCTTC
CASSPDHYNEQFF
>TRBJ1-2|many|TRBV19|TRBD1
TGTGCCAGTCGGTCGGGACAGGGGGCGTTGAGTGGCTACACCTTC
CASRSGQGALSGYTF
>TRBJ1-6|NA|TRBV12-3/TRBV12-4|NA
TGTGCCAGCAGCCCAGAAAATTCACCCCTCCACTTT
CASSPENSPLHF
>TRBJ2-1|NA|TRBV6-2/TRBV6-3|NA
TGTGCCAGCAGTTATCGGTTGGAGCAGTTCTTC
CASSYRLEQFF
>TRBJ1-4|few|TRBV5-5|NA
TGTGCCAGCAGCCAGGGTAGGGAAAAACTGTTTTTT
CASSQGREKLFF
>TRBJ2-5|many|TRBV20-1|NA
TGCAGTGCACAGAGAGATGAGGGGGTGCGTGAGACCCAGTACTTC
CSAQRDEGVRETQYF
>TRBJ2-2|many|TRBV10-2|NA
TGCGCCAGCAGTGAGGGCGCGGGTCGGCCCGGGGAGCTGTTTTTT
CASSEGAGRPGELFF
>TRBJ2-7|many|TRBV28|NA
TGTGCCAGCAGCCCACGTCTCAGGAAAAAATTCTACGAGCAGTACTTC
CASSPRLRKKFYEQYF
>TRBJ2-2|few|TRBV9|NA
TGTGCCAGCAGCGTAGTCAGCGGCGGGGTCGGCGGGGAGCTGTTTTTT
CASSVVSGGVGGELFF
>TRBJ2-5|many|TRBV12-3/TRBV12-4|NA
TGTGCCAGCAGTATCCCAGGGACCCAAGAGACCCAGTACTTC
CASSIPGTQETQYF
>TRBJ1-1|NA|TRBV20-1|TRBD1
TGCAGTGTAGGTGAGGGACAGCTTGAAGCTTTCTTT
CSVGEGQLEAFF
>TRBJ2-3|many|TRBV6-2/TRBV6-3|NA
TGTGCCAGCAGTTTGGACCGGACTTTTTCGAGCTCAGATACGCAGTATTTT
CASSLDRTFSSSDTQYF
>TRBJ2-6|few|TRBV18|NA
TGTGCCAGCTCACCACCGGGGGATAGTGGGGCCAACGTCCTGACTTTC
CASSPPGDSGANVLTF
>TRBJ2-5|many|TRBV20-1|TRBD2
TGCAGTGCCACCCCGCCACTAGCGGAGCAAGAGACCCAGTACTTC
CSATPPLAEQETQYF
>TRBJ1-6|many|TRBV2|NA
TGTGCCAGCAGTACCCGGGAAGGAAATTCACCCCTCCACTTT
CASSTREGNSPLHF
>TRBJ2-7|NA|TRBV21-1|NA
TGTGCCAGCAGCAAAGTGGACGAGCAGTACTTC
CASSKVDEQYF
>TRBJ2-7|many|TRBV9|TRBD1
TGTGCCAGCAGCGTAGTGAGTGGGACAGGCAAGCAGTACTTC
CASSVVSGTGKQYF
>TRBJ2-7|many|TRBV15|NA
TGTGCCACCAGCAGATCCTGGAGACAGGAGCCTTCCTACGAGCAGTACTTC
CATSRSWRQEPSYEQYF
>TRBJ2-3|many|TRBV18|TRBD1
TGTGCCAGCTCACAGGTCGACAGGGACGGCACAGATACGCAGTATTTT
CASSQVDRDGTDTQYF
>TRBJ2-7|many|TRBV5-6|NA
TGTGCCAGCAGCTTGGTGGCCAGGGGAACCTACGAGCAGTACTTC
CASSLVARGTYEQYF
>TRBJ2-4|NA|TRBV6-1|TRBD2
TGTGCCAGCAATCCCCGGTGGGCTAGCGGGGGACAACTAGCCAAAAACATTCAGTACTTC
CASNPRWASGGQLAKNIQYF
>TRBJ2-5|few|TRBV18|TRBD2
TGTGCCAGCTCATCCGGGACTAGCACGGAGACCCAGTACTTC
CASSSGTSTETQYF
>TRBJ2-1|many|TRBV11-2|NA
TGTGCCAGCAGCTTAGACGGGGTACCCTACAATGAGCAGTTCTTC
CASSLDGVPYNEQFF
>TRBJ2-1|many|TRBV5-1|NA
TGCGCCAGCAGCTTCTCGCAGGGGGGAGAGCAGTTCTTC
CASSFSQGGEQFF
>TRBJ2-7|many|TRBV7-9|NA
TGTGCCAGCAGCTTAGTTGCCGTCTCCTACGAGCAGTACTTC
CASSLVAVSYEQYF
>TRBJ2-3|many|TRBV24-1|TRBD2
TGTGCCACCAGTGATTACATAGCGGGAGGCACAGATACGCAGTATTTT
CATSDYIAGGTDTQYF
>TRBJ1-3|many|TRBV6-5|NA
TGTGCCAGCAGTTACTATCCCCCCCCCGCAGGGGCGAGAAACACCATATATTTT
CASSYYPPPAGARNTIYF
>TRBJ2-2|many|TRBV5-1|NA
TGCGCCAGCAGCTTGGCCGGGGCTCCCGGCGGCGGGGAGCTGTTTTTT
CASSLAGAPGGGELFF
>TRBJ1-1|many|TRBV2|NA
TGTGCCAGCAGTGATAGAGCGAACACTGAAGCTTTCTTT
CASSDRANTEAFF
>TRBJ2-5|many|TRBV5-1|TRBD2
TGCGCCAGCAGCTTGGCCGGGACTAGCGGACAAGAGACCCAGTACTTC
CASSLAGTSGQETQYF
>TRBJ2-5|NA|TRBV27|NA
TGTGCCAGCAGCTCCACTAGAGAGACCCAGTACTTC
CASSSTRETQYF
>TRBJ2-7|NA|TRBV28|TRBD1
TGTGCCAGCAGTTCCCCGGGACAGATCTACGAGCAGTACTTC
CASSSPGQIYEQYF
>TRBJ2-1|many|TRBV2|TRBD2
TGTGCCCAGCGGGAGACGGGCGAGCAGTTCTTC
CAQRETGEQFF
>TRBJ2-7|many|TRBV7-9|NA
TGTGCCAGCAGCTTAGGCCAGGGATCGAACGAGCAGTACTTC
CASSLGQGSNEQYF
>TRBJ2-6|many|TRBV11-2|NA
TGTGCCAGCAGCTTACCTCTTTCTGGGGCCAACGTCCTGACTTTC
CASSLPLSGANVLTF